Below are 11 T cell receptor beta chains sequenced from a single sample in a study of resident and recirculating memory T cells in vitiligo. Sequencing used immunoSEQ multiplex PCR; TCRdb keeps in-frame clones, though not all of them. The sample lists approximately 160 clones; almost 85% were seen once. The specimen was lesional skin. Every receptor here comes from a male donor with vitiligo.

The chain recombines TRBV7-3 with TRBJ2-7; D call uncertain. The CDR3 consists of 15 residues. The V gene's germline CDR1 is SGHTA and CDR2 FQGTGA. The V and J ends lost 2 bases and 1 base respectively, with 12 bases between them. CDR3 coding DNA: TGTGCCAGCAGCTTACGGAACAGCCCTTCCTACGAGCAGTACTTC. Protein: CASSLRNSPSYEQYF.

This clone has just one count. The CDR3 DNA is TGTGCCAGTAGAACCCGGGACAGGGTTTCTCAGCCCCAGCATTTT. Protein sequence: CASRTRDRVSQPQHF. This chain links TRBV19 with TRBJ1-5, with 9 bases that match TRBD1. The CDR3 is 15 residues long. Germline trimming cut 6 bases from V and 6 bases from J; bases unmatched to any gene: 9. In germline, CDR1 is LNHDA, CDR2 SQIVND (reference sequence).

The genes are TRBV2 and TRBJ2-7; possible D gene TRBD2, 7 bases. Germline V CDR1 and CDR2: SNHLY, FYNNEI. The CDR3 is made up of 14 amino acids. V lost 1 base, J lost 7 bases, and 14 bases lay in between. The CDR3 bases are TGTGCCAGCAGTGAAGTCCAGGGGCGGGGGGAGCAGTACTTC. Encoded protein: CASSEVQGRGEQYF.

This clone was recorded a few times. The chain combines TRBV6-1 with TRBJ2-3; 8 bases map to TRBD2. Germline CDR1 is MNHNS and CDR2 is SASEGT. J lost 3 bases, V lost 5 bases, and 7 bases had no gene match. The CDR3 has 15 amino acids. The CDR3 here is CASSLKRGPTDTQYF. The CDR3 nucleotides are TGTGCCAGCAGTTTAAAGCGGGGGCCGACAGATACGCAGTATTTT.

The rearrangement uses TRBV9 and TRBJ2-7; 10 bases are a match to TRBD2. This CDR3 has 15 residues. CDR1 and CDR2 from the germline V gene are SGDLS and YYNGEE. V lost 1 base to trimming and J lost 5 bases; unmatched junction nucleotides: 6. The CDR3 region is CASSVSLAGVNEQYF. As DNA, the CDR3 is TGTGCCAGCAGCGTATCCCTAGCGGGGGTCAACGAGCAGTACTTC.

The chain uses TRBV10-3 and TRBJ2-1, with TRBD2 identical over 12 bases. Germline V gene data show CDR1 as ENHRY and CDR2 as SYGVKD. With 4 bases clipped from V and 2 bases from J, the junction kept 3 bases outside the gene matches. The CDR3 runs 16 residues. The CDR3 here is CAISGRTSGAYNEQFF. The CDR3 DNA sequence: TGTGCCATCAGTGGTAGGACTAGCGGGGCCTACAATGAGCAGTTCTTC.

Of note for this clone: Other DNA variants within this sample encode the same CDR3. V gene TRBV12-5 combines with J gene TRBJ1-1; no reliable D call. The V end lost 4 bases, the J end lost 2 bases, and 8 bases lay between the germline ends. Looked up from germline, CDR1 is LGHNT and CDR2 is FRNRAP. The CDR3 is 13 residues long. This chain's CDR3 is CASGSGANTEAFF. CDR3 in DNA: TGTGCTAGTGGTTCGGGAGCCAACACTGAAGCTTTCTTT. The full variable domain, in which reference TRBV12-5 and TRBJ1-1 provide the parts outside the CDR3, is DARVTQTPRHKVTEMGQEVTMRCQPILGHNTVFWYRQTMMQGLELLAYFRNRAPLDDSGMPKDRFSAEMPDATLATLKIQPSEPRDSAVYFCASGSGANTEAFFGQGTRLTVV.

CDR3 sequence: CASSGAGTSGETQYF. Here the CDR3 DNA reads TGTGCCAGCAGTGGGGCTGGGACTAGCGGGGAGACCCAGTACTTC. The J gene is TRBJ2-5, the V gene TRBV2, with 12 bases identical to TRBD2. Trimming took 4 bases from V and 5 from J; bases not matched to a gene: 5. This CDR3 region has 15 residues. Per the germline V gene, CDR1 is SNHLY and CDR2 is FYNNEI. Full variable domain (rest looked up from reference TRBV2 and TRBJ2-5): EPEVTQTPSHQVTQMGQEVILRCVPISNHLYFYWYRQILGQKVEFLVSFYNNEISEKSEIFDDQFSVERPDGSNFTLKIRSTKLEDSAMYFCASSGAGTSGETQYFGPGTRLLVL.

The rearrangement uses TRBV19 and TRBJ2-7, with TRBD1 identical over 9 bases. Germline CDR1 LNHDA, CDR2 SQIVND (reference sequence). The length of the CDR3 is 17 residues. V lost 3 bases and J lost 0; bases outside the gene matches: 9. CDR3 protein: CASSMGQGASHSYEQYF. CDR3 coding DNA: TGTGCCAGTAGTATGGGACAGGGAGCCAGTCACTCCTACGAGCAGTACTTC.

The chain is built from TRBV29-1 and TRBJ1-2; D perhaps matches TRBD1 (6 bases). CDR3 length: 14 residues. V gave up 4 bases and J gave up 4 bases, with 16 bases separating them. Germline V CDR1 and CDR2: SQVTM, ANQGSEA. CDR3 residues: CSVGTGHSFYGYTF. DNA of the CDR3: TGCAGCGTTGGGACGGGACATTCCTTCTATGGCTACACCTTC.

This chain joins TRBV27 and TRBJ2-1; 7 bases line up with TRBD1. The CDR3 contains 16 residues. Germline assignment: CDR1 MNHEY and CDR2 SMNVEV (reference sequence). Unmatched junction bases numbered 9, after V lost 3 bases and J lost 4 bases. The CDR3 reads CASSFGPDREYNEQFF. The CDR3 coding sequence is TGTGCCAGCAGTTTTGGGCCTGACAGGGAGTACAATGAGCAGTTCTTC.